Each of the 24 T cell receptor beta chains below was sequenced from the same sample in a study of neurological immune-mediated disorders (dated by TCRdb to 2018 to 2020). Libraries were built with 5' RACE. TCRdb names Illumina HiSeq 2500 as the instrument used. TCRdb redid the processing of the public reads, applying fastp at Q25 and MiXCR, and retained in-frame beta chains. Records with the same CDR3 protein are collapsed into one entry carrying the most frequent genes and DNA. For this sample the table gives tens of thousands of distinct CDR3 sequences, of which about 9.4% were detected only once. Jointly, the top ten make up approximately 1.5% of the sample. Sample: PBMCs. Source of these receptors: a man aged 50 to 59 in good health.

At least ten counts were recorded for this clonotype. The chain links TRBV7-8 to TRBJ2-5; no clear D. V lost 9 bases and J 0 bases, leaving 17 bases between the germline ends. This CDR3 is 15 amino acids long. Looked up from germline, CDR1 is SGHVS and CDR2 is FQNEAQ. The CDR3 DNA reads as TGTGCCAGTGCGCTTGGGCGCCTGTACCAAGAGACCCAGTACTTC. Its translation is CASALGRLYQETQYF.

About this clonotype itself: This could be a read error, since a much larger clone is one nucleotide away. The chain couples TRBV6-1 to TRBJ1-4; a weak D match, TRBD1 (5 bases). There are 14 residues in the CDR3. V lost 3 bases, J lost 8 bases, and 13 bases lay in between. Germline CDR1 reads MNHNS; CDR2 reads SASEGT. This chain's CDR3 is CASSDGGWEEKLFF. The CDR3 DNA is TGTGCCAGCAGTGATGGGGGTTGGGAAGAAAAACTGTTTTTT.

This clonotype was seen many times. V usage is TRBV2 and J usage is TRBJ1-2; 7 bases align to TRBD1. J gave up 4 bases and V 9 bases, and 8 bases lay outside the gene matches. This CDR3 spans 13 amino acids. Germline V gene lookup returns CDR1 SNHLY and CDR2 FYNNEI. CDR3 nucleotide sequence: TGTGCCAGAGGCGGGACAGCTGGCTATGGCTACACCTTC. Translation gives CARGGTAGYGYTF.

This clonotype showed up many times. J is TRBJ2-7 and V is TRBV6-2 or TRBV6-3; TRBD2 agrees at 8 bases. The V gene's germline CDR1 is MNHEY and CDR2 SVGEGT. The V segment lost 6 bases and the J segment 5 bases; nucleotides outside the gene matches: 12. The CDR3 loop spans 15 amino acids. CDR3 bases: TGTGCCAGCAGCCCCTCCGTGAGCGGGAGCCACGAGCAGTACTTC. It encodes CASSPSVSGSHEQYF.

This clonotype was seen at least ten times. V and J are TRBV5-1 and TRBJ1-6; D is possibly TRBD1 (5 bases). V was pared by 2 bases and J by 0 bases, with 12 bases between. Per germline, CDR1 SGHRS and CDR2 YFSETQ. This CDR3 is built from 17 residues. The CDR3, as DNA: TGCGCCAGCAGCTTTGTATCGGGGCGCTCCTATAATTCACCCCTCCACTTT. Translating it yields CASSFVSGRSYNSPLHF.

This clonotype occurred many times. The chain carries TRBV5-1 and TRBJ1-1, with TRBD1 identical over 8 bases. Trimming took 2 bases from V and 1 from J; bases not matched to a gene: 4. Germline loops: CDR1 SGHRS, CDR2 YFSETQ. The CDR3 totals 15 residues. CDR3 loop: CASSLWTGRNTEAFF. CDR3 bases: TGCGCCAGCAGCTTATGGACAGGGCGGAACACTGAAGCTTTCTTT.

In regard to this clonotype: One end of the junction is discordant with germline, which a read error may explain. This chain uses TRBV6-1 with TRBJ2-3, with D perhaps matching TRBD1 or TRBD2 (5 bases each). Germline values: CDR1 MNHNS, CDR2 SASEGT. The CDR3 extends over 14 amino acids. The CDR3 region is CASKPGRSTDTQYF. CDR3 DNA: TGTGCCAGCAAACCGGGACGGTCCACAGATACACAGTATTTT.

Many counts were recorded for this clonotype. This rearrangement joins TRBV3-1 to TRBJ2-3; D gene uncertain. This CDR3 has 11 residues. Trimming took off 1 base at V and 7 bases at J, with 3 bases between the two ends. Germline values: CDR1 LGHDT, CDR2 YNNKEL (reference sequence). CDR3 amino acids: CASSQGNTQYF. The CDR3 DNA sequence: TGTGCCAGCAGCCAAGGGAATACGCAGTATTTT.

This clonotype has ten or more counts. The chain combines TRBV7-9 with TRBJ1-5; possible D gene TRBD1, 5 bases. There are 15 residues in the CDR3. Germline V CDR1 and CDR2: SEHNR, FQNEAQ (reference sequence). Trimming shortened V by 5 bases and J by 6 bases, and 17 bases separated the two germline ends. The CDR3 region has the DNA TGTGCCAGCAGCCAGGCGGAGGGGCGAGGTCAGCCCCAGCATTTT. It specifies CASSQAEGRGQPQHF.

This clonotype was recorded many times. The genes are TRBV5-1 and TRBJ2-1; 11 nucleotides line up with TRBD2. This CDR3 is 15 amino acids long. Trimming removed 6 bases from V and 9 bases from J; junction bases left unmatched: 11. Germline V CDR1 and CDR2: SGHRS, YFSETQ. The CDR3 protein is CASTPIAGGRSEQFF. CDR3 nucleotides: TGCGCCAGCACCCCAATAGCGGGGGGGCGTAGTGAGCAGTTCTTC.

This clonotype was picked up many times. V gene TRBV6-2 or TRBV6-3 combines with J gene TRBJ2-5, with D hard to call. Germline V gene sequence: CDR1 MNHEY, CDR2 SVGEGT. The V end lost 11 bases, the J end lost 1 base, and 11 bases lay between the germline ends. This CDR3 region has 12 residues. The CDR3 sequence: CAPVCGQETQYF. The CDR3 coding sequence is TGTGCCCCGGTGTGTGGCCAAGAGACCCAGTACTTC.

This chain connects TRBV9 to TRBJ2-1; 8 bases are shared with TRBD2. The CDR3 runs to 16 residues. Looked up from germline, CDR1 is SGDLS and CDR2 is YYNGEE. V lost 0 bases and J lost 0; bases outside the gene matches: 2. CDR3: CASSVGTSGSYNEQFF. As DNA, the CDR3 is TGTGCCAGCAGCGTAGGTACTAGCGGCTCCTACAATGAGCAGTTCTTC.

Ten or more counts support this clonotype. This sequence joins TRBV28 and TRBJ2-5, with 9 bases identical to TRBD2. Germline-derived CDR1 and CDR2 are MDHEN and SYDVKM. The ends lost 11 bases at V and 5 bases at J; junction bases unmatched: 9. The CDR3 sequence is 13 residues long. CDR3 bases: TGTGCCGGGCGGACTAGCGCATCCGAGACCCAGTACTTC. Its protein product is CAGRTSASETQYF.

The gene calls are TRBV3-1 and TRBJ2-7; 12 bases agree with TRBD2. The CDR3 spans 17 residues. V lost 3 bases, J lost 2 bases, and 8 bases stayed unmatched. Germline assignment: CDR1 LGHDT and CDR2 YNNKEL (reference sequence). DNA of the CDR3: TGTGCCAGCAGCCAGACTAGCGGGAGTCATTCCACCTACGAGCAGTACTTC. Its translation is CASSQTSGSHSTYEQYF.

This clonotype showed up just a few times. This chain uses TRBV7-9 with TRBJ1-4, with D possibly matching TRBD1 (5 bases). The CDR3 is made up of 14 amino acids. Germline CDR1 is SEHNR and CDR2 is FQNEAQ (reference sequence). V was shortened by 5 bases and J by 2 bases, with 9 bases between the two germline ends. As DNA, the CDR3 is TGTGCCAGCAGCCTGGGGGGGACTAATGAAAAACTGTTTTTT. Amino acids: CASSLGGTNEKLFF. Full variable domain (rest looked up from reference TRBV7-9 and TRBJ1-4): DTGVSQNPRHKITKRGQNVTFRCDPISEHNRLYWYRQTLGQGPEFLTYFQNEAQLEKSRLLSDRFSAERPKGSFSTLEIQRTEQGDSAMYLCASSLGGTNEKLFFGSGTQLSVL.

At least ten counts were recorded for this clonotype. The chain couples TRBV5-4 to TRBJ2-7; a possible D gene is TRBD2 (5 bases). In germline, CDR1 is SGHNT, CDR2 YYREEE (reference sequence). The CDR3 is 13 amino acids. Trimming took 4 bases from V and 3 from J, leaving 11 bases between them. The CDR3 region is CASSPAGRYEQYF. As DNA, the CDR3 is TGTGCCAGCAGCCCGGCGGGCCGCTACGAGCAGTACTTC. Complete variable domain (other parts from reference TRBV5-4 and TRBJ2-7): ETGVTQSPTHLIKTRGQQVTLRCSSQSGHNTVSWYQQALGQGPQFIFQYYREEENGRGNFPPRFSGLQFPNYSSELNVNALELDDSALYLCASSPAGRYEQYFGPGTRLTVT.

For this clonotype: This may be a read error: a much more frequent sequence differs by one nucleotide. This sequence joins TRBV28 and TRBJ1-1; tentatively, D is TRBD1 (6 bases). Germline CDR1 and CDR2: MDHEN and SYDVKM. The CDR3 is made up of 13 amino acids. The CDR3 protein is CASSTTGSTEGFF. The CDR3 nucleotides read TGTGCCAGCAGTACCACAGGGTCCACTGAAGGTTTCTTT.

This clonotype was seen many times. The V gene is TRBV5-1, the J gene TRBJ1-1; D is unclear. This CDR3 has 15 amino acids. Germline values: CDR1 SGHRS, CDR2 YFSETQ. The V gene lost 0 bases and the J gene lost 1 base, with 10 bases spanning the gap. This CDR3 is CASSLVGGPNTEAFF. The CDR3 DNA sequence: TGCGCCAGCAGCTTGGTGGGAGGTCCGAACACTGAAGCTTTCTTT.

For this clonotype: One end of the junction does not line up with germline, which may come from a read error. The rearrangement joins TRBV7-9 to TRBJ1-2; no firm D call. This CDR3 comprises 13 residues. In germline, CDR1 is SEHNR, CDR2 FQNEAQ (reference sequence). The CDR3 sequence is CASSLAGGYCYTF. The CDR3 coding sequence is TGTGCCAGCAGCTTAGCCGGCGGCTATTGCTACACCTTC.

This clonotype came up many times. The chain employs TRBV5-1 and TRBJ2-7; 10 positions agree with TRBD1. Germline CDR1 SGHRS, CDR2 YFSETQ. The trim removed 1 base at V and 5 bases at J, leaving 6 bases unmatched. CDR3 length: 15 amino acids. CDR3 amino acids: CASSLLGTGVHEQYF. The CDR3 nucleotides read TGCGCCAGCAGCTTGCTGGGGACAGGGGTACACGAGCAGTACTTC.

Note on this clonotype: This may arise from a read error, as a much more abundant clone is one base away. V gene TRBV28 combines with J gene TRBJ1-5; D is unresolved. This CDR3 is 12 amino acids long. Germline-derived CDR1 and CDR2 are MDHEN and SYDVKM. In nucleotides, the CDR3 is TGTGTCAGCAGGCTTCCAAATCAGCCCCAGCATTTT. It specifies CVSRLPNQPQHF.

This clonotype was seen at least ten times. J is TRBJ2-2 and V is TRBV5-1; D could derive from TRBD1 or TRBD2 (6 bases each). The CDR3 covers 18 residues. The germline V gene has CDR1 SGHRS and CDR2 YFSETQ. V lost 1 base and J lost 4, with 20 bases in between. CDR3 sequence (DNA): TGCGCCAGCAGCTTGTGGGGCCGTACAGGGAGGATCACCGGGGAGCTGTTTTTT. It is translated as CASSLWGRTGRITGELFF.

This clonotype came up many times. V gene TRBV6-2 or TRBV6-3 combines with J gene TRBJ2-3, with TRBD2 matching 8 bases. The CDR3 runs 16 residues. Germline V gene data show CDR1 as MNHEY and CDR2 as SVGEGT. After removal of 2 bases from V and 5 bases from J, the junction contained 9 bases not matched to a gene. The CDR3 loop is CASSYGFSGSIDTQYF. CDR3 sequence (DNA): TGTGCCAGCAGTTACGGTTTCAGCGGGAGTATAGATACGCAGTATTTT.

This clonotype was observed at least ten times. The rearrangement joins TRBV7-2 to TRBJ2-7, with D maybe TRBD2 (7 bases). The CDR3 sequence is 14 residues long. V was pared by 5 bases and J by 6 bases, with 17 bases between. CDR1 is SGHTA and CDR2 is FQGNSA in the germline V gene. CDR3 DNA: TGTGCCAGCAGCGTATGGCGGAGGGGGGGCGAGCAGTACTTC. As protein: CASSVWRRGGEQYF.